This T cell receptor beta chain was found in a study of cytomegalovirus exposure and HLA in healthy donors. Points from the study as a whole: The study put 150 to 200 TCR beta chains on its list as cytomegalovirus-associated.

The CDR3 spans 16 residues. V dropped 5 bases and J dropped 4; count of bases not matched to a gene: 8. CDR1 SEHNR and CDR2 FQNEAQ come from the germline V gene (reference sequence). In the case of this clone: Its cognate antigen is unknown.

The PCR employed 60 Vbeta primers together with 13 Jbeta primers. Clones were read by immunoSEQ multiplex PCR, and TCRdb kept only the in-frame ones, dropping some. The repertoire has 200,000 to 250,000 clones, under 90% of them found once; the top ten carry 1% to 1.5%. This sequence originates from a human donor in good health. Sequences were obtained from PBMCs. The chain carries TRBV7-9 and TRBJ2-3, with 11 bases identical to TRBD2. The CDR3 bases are TGTGCCAGCAGCAGGACTAGCGGGCGAGGGCCAGATACGCAGTATTTT. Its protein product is CASSRTSGRGPDTQYF. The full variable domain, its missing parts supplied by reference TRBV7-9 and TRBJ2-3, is DTGVSQNPRHKITKRGQNVTFRCDPISEHNRLYWYRQTLGQGPEFLTYFQNEAQLEKSRLLSDRFSAERPKGSFSTLEIQRTEQGDSAMYLCASSRTSGRGPDTQYFGPGTRLTVL.